Following are 29 T cell receptor beta chains from one sample sequenced in a study of monozygotic twins with inflammatory bowel disease. Following a re-call of the 5' RACE reads, TCRdb has one entry per CDR3 protein and lacks DNA. The table lists 120,000 to 150,000 distinct CDR3 sequences. Sequences were obtained from blood. All receptors come from a human donor with ulcerative colitis or Crohn's disease, or a healthy co-twin of an affected twin (not recorded which).

J is TRBJ1-2 and V is TRBV20-1. In germline, CDR1 is DFQATT, CDR2 SNEGSKA (reference sequence). The CDR3 length is 11 residues. The CDR3 sequence is CSARDSKGYTF.

The chain recombines TRBV27 with TRBJ1-5; TCRdb picks TRBD1, but there is no DNA to check that call. CDR1 and CDR2 (germline): MNHEY, SMNVEV (reference sequence). The CDR3 consists of 15 residues. CDR3: CASSIRQGAGQPQHF.

The chain has TRBV7-2 and TRBJ2-3; TCRdb reports TRBD2, a call that lacks DNA to check it against. Germline V gives CDR1 SGHTA, CDR2 FQGNSA. This CDR3 has 12 residues. CDR3 loop: CASSTRLATQYF.

The V and J genes are TRBV20-1 and TRBJ2-7; TCRdb reports TRBD1, a call that lacks DNA to check it against. Germline values: CDR1 DFQATT, CDR2 SNEGSKA (reference sequence). The CDR3 extends over 14 amino acids. The chain's CDR3 is CSARSGGVGYEQYF.

This sequence joins TRBV5-1 and TRBJ2-3; absent DNA, TCRdb's TRBD2 call cannot be checked. CDR1 is SGHRS, CDR2 YFSETQ, per germline. This CDR3 comprises 16 residues. The CDR3 reads CASSWGTDYSTDTQYF.

This chain joins TRBV18 and TRBJ2-1. CDR1 and CDR2 from the germline V gene are KGHSH and LQKENI. The CDR3 has 15 residues. This CDR3 is CASSPQGVDYNEQFF.

The chain joins TRBV29-1 to TRBJ2-3; TCRdb's D call of TRBD1 is untestable without DNA. This CDR3 region has 12 residues. CDR1 and CDR2 (germline): SQVTM, ANQGSEA. The CDR3 is CSVEQAGGTQYF.

V is TRBV19 and J is TRBJ1-2; there is no DNA to check the TCRdb D call of TRBD1. There are 15 residues in the CDR3. In germline, CDR1 is LNHDA, CDR2 SQIVND (reference sequence). The chain's CDR3 is CASSFDRGPNYGYTF.

V gene TRBV4-3 combines with J gene TRBJ1-1. The CDR3 length is 14 residues. Germline V gene lookup returns CDR1 LGHNA and CDR2 YSLEER. CDR3 region: CASSQDRVNTEAFF.

The rearrangement links TRBV28 to TRBJ2-5; without DNA, the TCRdb call of TRBD1 cannot be checked. The CDR3 length is 15 residues. The germline V gene encodes CDR1 MDHEN and CDR2 SYDVKM. This chain's CDR3 is CASSLTGQGGETQYF.

V gene TRBV29-1 combines with J gene TRBJ2-5; the D call from TCRdb, TRBD1, cannot be confirmed without DNA. In germline, CDR1 is SQVTM, CDR2 ANQGSEA. CDR3 length: 13 amino acids. The CDR3 loop reads CSVDLAGRETQYF.

The V gene is TRBV12-3 or TRBV12-4, the J gene TRBJ1-6; TCRdb's D gene call, TRBD1, goes unchecked for lack of DNA. The CDR3 has 14 amino acids. CDR3 protein: CASSLGRGHSPLHF.

The V and J genes are TRBV5-1 and TRBJ2-7. CDR1 and CDR2 from the germline V gene are SGHRS and YFSETQ. This CDR3 is built from 13 residues. This CDR3 is CASSQDSSYEQYF. Full variable domain (remainder filled in from reference TRBV5-1 and TRBJ2-7): KAGVTQTPRYLIKTRGQQVTLSCSPISGHRSVSWYQQTPGQGLQFLFEYFSETQRNKGNFPGRFSGRQFSNSRSEMNVSTLELGDSALYLCASSQDSSYEQYFGPGTRLTVT.

The genes are TRBV20-1 and TRBJ2-3; there is no DNA to check the TCRdb D call of TRBD1. Germline CDR1 and CDR2: DFQATT and SNEGSKA (reference sequence). This CDR3 spans 14 amino acids. CDR3 region: CSATDRSSTDTQYF.

This sequence joins TRBV7-6 and TRBJ1-6; TCRdb indicates TRBD1, and absent DNA this call remains unverified. Germline CDR1 is SGHVS and CDR2 is FNYEAQ. This CDR3 has 18 amino acids. This chain's CDR3 is CASSLRQGRVGGDSPLHF.

The chain links TRBV7-2 to TRBJ2-3; the TCRdb call, TRBD1, lacks DNA for checking. The CDR3 has 16 amino acids. The V gene's germline CDR1 is SGHTA and CDR2 FQGNSA. This CDR3 reads CASSLISPRPADTQYF.

The chain employs TRBV10-3 and TRBJ1-1; TCRdb proposes TRBD1, but this gene call is untestable without DNA. Germline-derived CDR1 and CDR2 are ENHRY and SYGVKD. This CDR3 region has 13 residues. CDR3 in amino acids: CAISPTGETEAFF.

The genes are TRBV20-1 and TRBJ2-1. The CDR3 is made up of 14 amino acids. CDR1 and CDR2 (germline): DFQATT, SNEGSKA (reference sequence). The CDR3 sequence: CSANGVRTYNEQFF.

The gene calls are TRBV12-3 or TRBV12-4 and TRBJ2-1; as DNA is missing, the TRBD1 call by TCRdb cannot be tested. CDR3 length equals 14 residues. The chain's CDR3 is CASTPSAGGYEQFF.

This chain uses TRBV27 with TRBJ2-7; the TCRdb D gene call, TRBD1, has no DNA to confirm it. The CDR3 length is 16 residues. Germline V gives CDR1 MNHEY, CDR2 SMNVEV (reference sequence). CDR3: CASSSLEGLPNYEQYF.

This chain connects TRBV7-9 to TRBJ2-7; TCRdb's D call of TRBD1 is untestable without DNA. This CDR3 is 15 amino acids long. Germline lookup yields CDR1 SEHNR and CDR2 FQNEAQ (reference sequence). CDR3 sequence: CASSVQGGTSYEQYF.

The V and J genes are TRBV11-2 and TRBJ2-5; TCRdb's D call, TRBD1, is unchecked because there is no DNA. The CDR3 loop spans 15 amino acids. Germline V lookup: CDR1 SGHAT, CDR2 FQNNGV. This chain's CDR3 is CASSLGGWGGETQYF.

The rearrangement uses TRBV3-1 and TRBJ2-7. The CDR3 runs 14 residues. Germline CDR1 is LGHDT and CDR2 is YNNKEL (reference sequence). The CDR3 loop is CASSQDMSSYEQYF.

The chain employs TRBV4-2 and TRBJ1-6. CDR1 and CDR2 from the germline V gene are LGHNA and YNFKEQ. This CDR3 spans 16 amino acids. The CDR3 loop reads CASSQVPTALNSPLHF.

The gene calls are TRBV4-1 and TRBJ2-7; checking the TCRdb D call of TRBD1 is not possible without DNA. The CDR3 totals 16 residues. The germline CDR1 and CDR2 sequences are MGHRA and YSYEKL. This CDR3 reads CASSQAPGQTSYEQYF.

V usage is TRBV20-1 and J usage is TRBJ1-1; the TCRdb call, TRBD1, lacks DNA for checking. Germline V gene sequence: CDR1 DFQATT, CDR2 SNEGSKA (reference sequence). This CDR3 has 12 amino acids. CDR3: CSAPKGGTEAFF.

This chain uses TRBV19 with TRBJ2-7. Germline assignment: CDR1 LNHDA and CDR2 SQIVND (reference sequence). CDR3 length equals 13 residues. The CDR3 is CASSISRIHEQYF.

The J gene is TRBJ2-3, the V gene TRBV5-1; TCRdb's D call, TRBD2, is unchecked because there is no DNA. CDR3 length: 14 residues. CDR1 is SGHRS, CDR2 YFSETQ, per germline. CDR3 loop: CASSLERGADSQYF. Combining the CDR3 with reference TRBV5-1 and TRBJ2-3 gives the whole variable domain KAGVTQTPRYLIKTRGQQVTLSCSPISGHRSVSWYQQTPGQGLQFLFEYFSETQRNKGNFPGRFSGRQFSNSRSEMNVSTLELGDSALYLCASSLERGADSQYFGPGTRLTVL.

The V and J genes are TRBV18 and TRBJ2-2; the TCRdb call, TRBD1, lacks DNA for checking. Germline V CDR1 and CDR2: KGHSH, LQKENI. CDR3 length: 15 residues. CDR3 protein: CASSYREANTGELFF.